What follows are 30 T cell receptor beta chains derived from one specimen sequenced in a study of T-cell memory formation after mild COVID-19. TCRdb reanalysed the 5' RACE reads using MiXCR and keeps one entry per CDR3 protein. Here the sample spans about 430,000 distinct CDR3 sequences, 24% being singletons. The material sequenced was PBMCs or a T cell subset sorted from them (not recorded which). The receptors originated from an adult woman who had mild COVID-19 (a few samples of this study predate the infection). Cell type and time point are not known.

The gene calls are TRBV21-1 and TRBJ2-7; the D segment call TRBD1 is taken from the table without a DNA check. TRBV21-1 is a pseudogene locus. The CDR3 extends over 14 amino acids. As DNA, the CDR3 is TGTGCCAGCAGTTCGACAGGGGGAATGAACGAGCAGTACTTC. Residues: CASSSTGGMNEQYF.

The J gene is TRBJ1-4, the V gene TRBV12-3 or TRBV12-4; TRBD1 might be the D (5 bases). The CDR3 sequence is 16 residues long. The V end was cut by 0 bases, the J end by 8 bases, with 16 bases between. CDR3 sequence (DNA): TGTGCCAGCAGTTTAGCCGACAGTGGTTCTTGGGAAAAACTGTTTTTT. Protein: CASSLADSGSWEKLFF.

In this sample, this clonotype turned up a few times. Germline is not matched at one junction end, which may reflect a read error. The J gene is TRBJ2-1, the V gene TRBV6-2 or TRBV6-3; TRBD1 might be the D (6 bases). There are 18 residues in the CDR3. Germline CDR1 and CDR2: MNHEY and SVGEGT. The CDR3 DNA sequence: TGTGCCAGCAGTTACTCGCCAGGGGTGGGAGTCTCCGACAATGAGCAGTTCTTC. Its translation is CASSYSPGVGVSDNEQFF.

The V and J genes are TRBV12-3 or TRBV12-4 and TRBJ2-7; tentative D call: TRBD2 (5 bases). This CDR3 comprises 12 residues. Trimming took 6 bases from V and 0 from J, leaving 6 bases between them. CDR3 sequence reads: CASRGLSYEQYF. CDR3 DNA sequence: TGTGCCAGCAGAGGACTCTCCTACGAGCAGTACTTC.

This clonotype has just a few counts. The chain has TRBV20-1 and TRBJ2-1; D perhaps matches TRBD2 (5 bases). V was cut by 6 bases and J by 7 bases, with 25 bases left in between. Germline V CDR1 and CDR2: DFQATT, SNEGSKA (reference sequence). This CDR3 has 16 residues. The CDR3 sequence is CSAPDPSWGEKNEQFF. CDR3 nucleotides: TGCAGTGCCCCCGACCCGTCGTGGGGAGAGAAAAATGAGCAGTTCTTC.

This clonotype was observed a handful of times. The chain joins TRBV6-6 to TRBJ2-7, with D perhaps assigned TRBD1 or TRBD2 (6 bases each). The germline CDR1 and CDR2 sequences are MNHNY and SVGAGI (reference sequence). Between the trimmed V and J ends, which lost 5 bases and 0 bases, there was a span of 11 bases. CDR3 length: 14 residues. CDR3 sequence: CASSPRGRSYEQYF. The CDR3 DNA reads TGTGCCAGCAGTCCCCGGGGGCGCTCCTACGAGCAGTACTTC.

This clonotype has at least ten counts. The rearrangement joins TRBV9 to TRBJ2-5, with 7 bases that match TRBD2. Germline V gene data show CDR1 as SGDLS and CDR2 as YYNGEE. The CDR3 contains 13 residues. The J segment lost 3 bases and the V segment lost 2 bases, leaving 1 base of the junction unmatched. CDR3 nucleotide sequence: TGTGCCAGCAGCGTGGCGGGAGAAGAGACCCAGTACTTC. It yields the protein CASSVAGEETQYF.

This clonotype was observed many times. The V gene is TRBV18, the J gene TRBJ2-5, with D unclear. This CDR3 has 13 residues. Trimming cost V 3 bases and J 2 bases, with 7 bases left between them. From germline, CDR1 is KGHSH and CDR2 LQKENI. The DNA for the CDR3 is TGTGCCAGCTCACCCACCGTACAAGAGACCCAGTACTTC. Its protein is CASSPTVQETQYF.

A few counts support this clonotype. This chain connects TRBV12-3 or TRBV12-4 to TRBJ1-5; 7 nucleotides line up with TRBD1. This CDR3 contains 15 residues. The V segment lost 3 bases and the J segment 1 base; nucleotides outside the gene matches: 3. The CDR3 DNA follows: TGTGCCAGCAGTTTCGCAGGGGGGAGCAATCAGCCCCAGCATTTT. It encodes CASSFAGGSNQPQHF.

This clonotype was observed a handful of times. V and J are TRBV25-1 and TRBJ1-2; D unclear. Germline-derived CDR1 and CDR2 are MGHDK and SYGVNS. Trimming removed 3 bases at V and 4 bases at J, with 15 bases between. This CDR3 has 15 residues. The CDR3 DNA reads as TGTGCCAGCAGTGATAGAACTCCGGCGGGCTATGGCTACACCTTC. Its protein product is CASSDRTPAGYGYTF.

The V and J genes are TRBV7-9 and TRBJ2-5; D may match TRBD1 or TRBD2 (7 bases each). Trimming pared 5 bases from V and 4 bases from J, leaving 17 bases between. The CDR3 spans 15 residues. CDR1 and CDR2 from the germline V gene are SEHNR and FQNEAQ (reference sequence). CDR3 residues: CASSEGAGEGETQYF. The CDR3 DNA is TGTGCCAGCAGCGAGGGGGCGGGAGAGGGAGAGACCCAGTACTTC. The full variable domain, with the rest looked up from reference TRBV7-9 and TRBJ2-5, is DTGVSQNPRHKITKRGQNVTFRCDPISEHNRLYWYRQTLGQGPEFLTYFQNEAQLEKSRLLSDRFSAERPKGSFSTLEIQRTEQGDSAMYLCASSEGAGEGETQYFGPGTRLLVL.

Only a few counts were recorded for this clonotype. The chain joins TRBV10-3 to TRBJ2-1, with TRBD2 matching over 9 bases. This CDR3 comprises 14 residues. J gave up 13 bases and V 0 bases, and 7 bases lay outside the gene matches. Per germline, CDR1 ENHRY and CDR2 SYGVKD. CDR3 in amino acids: CAISESTKRGVQFF. Written as DNA, the CDR3 is TGTGCCATCAGTGAGTCGACGAAGCGGGGGGTACAGTTCTTC.

This clonotype was detected only a few times. The chain carries TRBV15 and TRBJ2-2; TRBD2 matches 7 bases. The CDR3 sequence is 16 residues long. Germline V CDR1 and CDR2: LNHNV, YYDKDF (reference sequence). Germline trimming cut 4 bases from V and 3 bases from J; bases unmatched to any gene: 8. This CDR3 reads CATSTGRLADTGELFF. The CDR3 DNA reads as TGTGCCACCAGCACCGGTAGGCTAGCGGACACCGGGGAGCTGTTTTTT.

V is TRBV27 and J is TRBJ1-2; no clear D. The V gene lost 5 bases and the J gene lost 8 bases, with 15 bases spanning the gap. Germline assignment: CDR1 MNHEY and CDR2 SMNVEV (reference sequence). This CDR3 has 13 amino acids. The CDR3 nucleotides read TGTGCCAGCAGTCTCTATTCTGGGGAAGGCTACACCTTC. Protein product: CASSLYSGEGYTF.

This clonotype appeared many times. V gene TRBV7-8 combines with J gene TRBJ2-1; maybe TRBD1 (5 bases). The V gene lost 8 bases and the J gene lost 10 bases, with 18 bases spanning the gap. The CDR3 sequence is 13 residues long. Germline V CDR1 and CDR2: SGHVS, FQNEAQ. CDR3 DNA: TGTGCCAGCCGCCTGGGGCACCGGAACGAGCAGTTCTTC. This gives the protein CASRLGHRNEQFF.

The J gene is TRBJ2-5, the V gene TRBV7-6; D remains unclear. The CDR3 loop spans 12 amino acids. V gave up 0 bases and J gave up 3 bases, with 2 bases separating them. CDR1 is SGHVS, CDR2 FNYEAQ, per germline. CDR3 coding DNA: TGTGCCAGCAGCTTAGCTGAAGAGACCCAGTACTTC. Protein: CASSLAEETQYF.

This chain connects TRBV14 to TRBJ2-3; D possibly corresponds to TRBD2 (5 bases). The CDR3 is made up of 16 amino acids. In germline, CDR1 is SGHDN, CDR2 FVKESK. Trimming cost V 1 base and J 2 bases, with 13 bases left between them. The CDR3 bases are TGTGCCAGCAGCCAAGCGGAGGACTTGCACACAGATACGCAGTATTTT. Its translation is CASSQAEDLHTDTQYF. The full variable domain, completed using reference TRBV14 and TRBJ2-3, is EAGVTQFPSHSVIEKGQTVTLRCDPISGHDNLYWYRRVMGKEIKFLLHFVKESKQDESGMPNNRFLAERTGGTYSTLKVQPAELEDSGVYFCASSQAEDLHTDTQYFGPGTRLTVL.

This clonotype was detected only a few times. The rearrangement uses TRBV6-5 and TRBJ1-1, with 9 nucleotides matching TRBD1. CDR3 length equals 13 residues. V gave up 2 bases and J gave up 7 bases; unmatched junction bases: 2. Germline-derived CDR1 and CDR2 are MNHEY and SVGAGI. The CDR3 DNA reads TGTGCCAGCAGTTACAACAGGGGGCATGAAGCTTTCTTT. As protein: CASSYNRGHEAFF.

This clonotype was seen a handful of times. V and J are TRBV20-1 and TRBJ1-6; D is uncertain. V gave up 3 bases and J gave up 4 bases, with 10 bases separating them. The CDR3 is 14 amino acids. Germline CDR1 and CDR2: DFQATT and SNEGSKA (reference sequence). The CDR3 sequence is CSARGLNYNSPLHF. The CDR3 DNA follows: TGCAGTGCTAGGGGTTTGAATTATAATTCACCCCTCCACTTT.

The genes are TRBV5-1 and TRBJ1-1, with 8 nucleotides matching TRBD1. The CDR3 consists of 12 residues. The ends lost 4 bases at V and 7 bases at J; junction bases unmatched: 3. Germline assignment: CDR1 SGHRS and CDR2 YFSETQ. CDR3 loop: CASSGGTGEAFF. For the CDR3, the DNA is TGCGCCAGCAGCGGCGGGACAGGTGAAGCTTTCTTT. Combining the CDR3 with reference TRBV5-1 and TRBJ1-1 gives the whole variable domain KAGVTQTPRYLIKTRGQQVTLSCSPISGHRSVSWYQQTPGQGLQFLFEYFSETQRNKGNFPGRFSGRQFSNSRSEMNVSTLELGDSALYLCASSGGTGEAFFGQGTRLTVV.

The chain is built from TRBV12-3 or TRBV12-4 and TRBJ2-1, with 13 positions matching TRBD2. With 3 bases clipped from V and 7 bases from J, the junction kept 6 bases outside the gene matches. The CDR3 has 16 residues. The CDR3 bases are TGTGCCAGCAGTTTTGCAAGGACTAGCGGGAGTAATGAGCAGTTCTTC. It translates to CASSFARTSGSNEQFF.

In its sample, this clonotype was seen a few times. The chain joins TRBV5-1 to TRBJ2-2; D is possibly TRBD1 or TRBD2 (5 bases each). Germline values: CDR1 SGHRS, CDR2 YFSETQ. CDR3 length: 15 amino acids. The V and J ends lost 4 bases and 1 base respectively, with 11 bases between them. CDR3 coding DNA: TGCGCCAGCAGCGCCGGGACGGGGAACACCGGGGAGCTGTTTTTT. Translated: CASSAGTGNTGELFF. The entire variable domain, with the rest obtained from reference TRBV5-1 and TRBJ2-2, is as follows: KAGVTQTPRYLIKTRGQQVTLSCSPISGHRSVSWYQQTPGQGLQFLFEYFSETQRNKGNFPGRFSGRQFSNSRSEMNVSTLELGDSALYLCASSAGTGNTGELFFGEGSRLTVL.

The chain employs TRBV6-2 or TRBV6-3 and TRBJ1-4; 7 bases line up with TRBD1. This CDR3 is built from 15 residues. Germline V CDR1 and CDR2: MNHEY, SVGEGT. J gave up 8 bases and V 4 bases, and 10 bases lay outside the gene matches. CDR3 in DNA: TGTGCCAGCAGTTCACGACAGGGAATTAAAGAAAAACTGTTTTTT. This encodes CASSSRQGIKEKLFF.

The chain employs TRBV12-3 or TRBV12-4 and TRBJ2-3; D remains ambiguous. The CDR3 spans 14 residues. Trimming removed 6 bases from V and 2 bases from J, with 12 bases in between. The CDR3 coding sequence is TGTGCCAGCAGGCTCCAGGAAATCACAGATACGCAGTATTTT. It encodes CASRLQEITDTQYF.

Written as DNA, the CDR3 is TGTGCCAGCAGTTTGGTAGCGGGGGTGTACGAGCAGTACTTC. Protein sequence: CASSLVAGVYEQYF. The V call is TRBV12-3 or TRBV12-4, the J call TRBJ2-7; TRBD2 agrees at 9 bases. There are 14 residues in the CDR3. V dropped 3 bases and J dropped 4; count of bases not matched to a gene: 4.

The chain uses TRBV5-1 and TRBJ2-5, with D uncertain. The germline V gene has CDR1 SGHRS and CDR2 YFSETQ. V was shortened by 4 bases and J by 2 bases, with 9 bases between the two germline ends. The CDR3 runs to 13 residues. The CDR3 protein is CASSVGLQETQYF. Written as DNA, the CDR3 is TGCGCCAGCAGCGTTGGGCTACAAGAGACCCAGTACTTC.

The V gene is TRBV7-3, the J gene TRBJ2-3, with D tentatively TRBD1 (5 bases). There are 15 residues in the CDR3. Trimming left V 11 bases short and J 1 base short, with 19 bases between. Germline CDR1 and CDR2: SGHTA and FQGTGA. The CDR3 protein is CAWMESDSRTDTQYF. The DNA for the CDR3 is TGTGCCTGGATGGAATCCGACAGCCGCACAGATACGCAGTATTTT.

In its sample, this clonotype was seen many times. The chain recombines TRBV6-6 with TRBJ1-6, with 7 nucleotides matching TRBD1. From germline, CDR1 is MNHNY and CDR2 SVGAGI (reference sequence). The CDR3 runs 22 residues. Unmatched junction bases numbered 25, after V lost 5 bases and J lost 3 bases. CDR3 nucleotide sequence: TGTGCCAGCAGTGTTCTCGCTGCCGGGACAGACGGTTTGGGTGGCTATAATTCACCCCTCCACTTT. This encodes CASSVLAAGTDGLGGYNSPLHF.

In its sample, this clonotype was seen a few times. The rearrangement joins TRBV4-2 to TRBJ2-7; 9 nucleotides line up with TRBD2. The CDR3 totals 17 residues. Trimming cost V 0 bases and J 4 bases; bases outside gene matches: 10. Germline assignment: CDR1 LGHNA and CDR2 YNFKEQ. The CDR3 spells CASSQEGASGITYEQYF. DNA for the CDR3: TGTGCCAGCAGCCAAGAGGGAGCTAGCGGGATCACTTACGAGCAGTACTTC.

This clonotype was counted a few times. The CDR3 DNA reads as TGTGCCAGCAGCCAGGTGGGACTAGCGGGGGGGGTAGCAGATACGCAGTATTTT. Amino acid sequence: CASSQVGLAGGVADTQYF. The gene calls are TRBV4-2 and TRBJ2-3; 16 bases fit TRBD2. V gave up 3 bases and J gave up 4 bases; unmatched junction bases: 7. CDR1 and CDR2 from the germline V gene are LGHNA and YNFKEQ. This CDR3 contains 18 residues.